Listed here are 27 T cell receptor beta chains from one sample, sequenced in a study of T-cell memory formation after mild COVID-19. TCRdb reprocessed the 5' RACE reads via MiXCR and lists one record per CDR3 protein. The sample lists about 200,000 distinct CDR3 sequences, over 7.5% occurring once. Specimen: PBMCs or a T cell subset sorted from them (not recorded which). The receptors shown here come from a man aged 18-30 years who had mild COVID-19 (a few samples of this study predate the infection). Cell type and time point are not known.

In this sample, this clonotype turned up many times. The chain employs TRBV18 and TRBJ1-3; D is ambiguous. CDR1 and CDR2 from the germline V gene are KGHSH and LQKENI. This CDR3 contains 14 residues. V lost 4 bases, J lost 1 base, and 8 bases lay in between. The CDR3 spells CASSRETSGNTIYF. The CDR3 bases are TGTGCCAGCTCACGTGAGACATCTGGAAACACCATATATTTT.

This clonotype was seen a few times. The genes are TRBV11-2 and TRBJ1-2; 7 bases are a match to TRBD1. Germline V gene sequence: CDR1 SGHAT, CDR2 FQNNGV. J gave up 8 bases and V 0 bases, and 6 bases lay outside the gene matches. The CDR3 runs to 14 residues. CDR3 protein: CASSLEAGGSGYTF. The CDR3 DNA sequence: TGTGCCAGCAGCTTAGAGGCAGGGGGGAGCGGCTACACCTTC.

Here the CDR3 reads CSVVQRLNTEAFF. CDR3 in DNA: TGCAGCGTAGTACAGAGATTGAACACTGAAGCTTTCTTT. The rearrangement joins TRBV29-1 to TRBJ1-1; D unclear. The CDR3 is made up of 13 amino acids. The V gene's germline CDR1 is SQVTM and CDR2 ANQGSEA. Between the trimmed V and J ends, which lost 6 bases and 0 bases, there was a span of 11 bases.

In this sample, this clonotype turned up a few times. The rearrangement joins TRBV7-2 to TRBJ2-2; D gene unclear. In germline, CDR1 is SGHTA, CDR2 FQGNSA. Trimming left V 2 bases short and J 4 bases short, with 8 bases between. This CDR3 is 14 amino acids long. CDR3: CASSLLAATGELFF. The CDR3 DNA reads TGTGCCAGCAGCTTACTTGCGGCCACCGGGGAGCTGTTTTTT.

A few counts support this clonotype. The rearrangement links TRBV5-1 to TRBJ2-3; TRBD2 is a possible D gene (6 bases). This CDR3 region has 15 residues. The germline V gene has CDR1 SGHRS and CDR2 YFSETQ. V was clipped by 4 bases and J by 2 bases, with 14 bases between them. This CDR3 is CASSLLGTPTDTQYF. CDR3 DNA sequence: TGCGCCAGCAGCCTACTCGGGACTCCCACAGATACGCAGTATTTT. The complete variable domain, with remaining parts taken from reference TRBV5-1 and TRBJ2-3, reads KAGVTQTPRYLIKTRGQQVTLSCSPISGHRSVSWYQQTPGQGLQFLFEYFSETQRNKGNFPGRFSGRQFSNSRSEMNVSTLELGDSALYLCASSLLGTPTDTQYFGPGTRLTVL.

This clonotype was counted only a few times. This chain joins TRBV5-5 and TRBJ1-4; no clear D gene. The germline V and J ends were trimmed by 6 bases and 0 bases, with 18 bases remaining between them. Germline CDR1 and CDR2: SGHKS and YYEKEE (reference sequence). There are 17 residues in the CDR3. This chain's CDR3 is CASILRRAGTTNEKLFF. DNA of the CDR3: TGTGCCAGCATTCTCCGGAGGGCAGGCACAACTAATGAAAAACTGTTTTTT.

This chain's CDR3 is CASSIREGQETQYF. Written as DNA, the CDR3 is TGTGCCAGCAGTATCAGGGAGGGGCAAGAGACCCAGTACTTC. The chain is built from TRBV25-1 and TRBJ2-5; 7 nucleotides align to TRBD2. Germline V gene sequence: CDR1 MGHDK, CDR2 SYGVNS. This CDR3 has 14 residues. V was clipped by 5 bases and J by 2 bases; unmatched bases: 5.

This clonotype was detected ten times or more. The chain has TRBV25-1 and TRBJ2-5; unclear D gene. From germline, CDR1 is MGHDK and CDR2 SYGVNS. CDR3 size: 15 residues. V dropped 1 base and J dropped 0 bases, with 9 bases sitting between them. CDR3 in amino acids: CASSELGWYQETQYF. As DNA, the CDR3 is TGTGCCAGCAGTGAATTAGGCTGGTACCAAGAGACCCAGTACTTC.

This clonotype was detected many times. The chain uses TRBV5-1 and TRBJ2-7; no clear D. The germline V gene has CDR1 SGHRS and CDR2 YFSETQ. With 1 base removed from V and 4 bases from J, the gap between germline ends came to 9 bases. The CDR3 extends over 13 amino acids. Here the CDR3 DNA reads TGCGCCAGCAGCTTGTCCCCGCCGTACGAGCAGTACTTC. Its protein is CASSLSPPYEQYF.

This clonotype was seen a handful of times. The chain employs TRBV5-1 and TRBJ2-2, with 10 bases identical to TRBD2. Germline V lookup: CDR1 SGHRS, CDR2 YFSETQ. V was pared by 3 bases and J by 3 bases, with 11 bases of the junction left unmatched. This CDR3 is built from 18 residues. The CDR3 loop reads CASSSEGPSGGYTGELFF. DNA for the CDR3: TGCGCCAGCAGCTCGGAGGGGCCTAGCGGGGGATACACCGGGGAGCTGTTTTTT.

This clonotype was seen a few times. The V gene is TRBV6-5, the J gene TRBJ2-2; tentative D call: TRBD2 (6 bases). Between the trimmed V and J ends, which lost 0 bases and 5 bases, there was a span of 13 bases. The germline CDR1 and CDR2 sequences are MNHEY and SVGAGI. There are 16 residues in the CDR3. CDR3 DNA: TGTGCCAGCAGTTACTCGGCGGGGCGCGGGACCGGGGAGCTGTTTTTT. This codes for CASSYSAGRGTGELFF.

The chain recombines TRBV18 with TRBJ2-2; no firm D call. Trimming cost V 2 bases and J 8 bases, with 9 bases left between them. Germline CDR1 is KGHSH and CDR2 is LQKENI. This CDR3 is built from 13 residues. The DNA for the CDR3 is TGTGCCAGCTCACCAAATGCGTTAGGGGAGCTGTTTTTT. Its protein is CASSPNALGELFF.

This clonotype occurred many times. The V gene is TRBV7-6, the J gene TRBJ2-7, with D tentatively TRBD2 (5 bases). Trimming removed 1 base at V and 2 bases at J, with 12 bases between. The CDR3 totals 15 residues. Germline V gives CDR1 SGHVS, CDR2 FNYEAQ. CDR3 nucleotide sequence: TGTGCCAGCAGCTTAGACGAGGGAGCAACCTACGAGCAGTACTTC. It yields the protein CASSLDEGATYEQYF.

The chain is built from TRBV28 and TRBJ2-3; D might be TRBD2 (6 bases). This CDR3 has 13 residues. V was clipped by 8 bases and J by 1 base, with 10 bases between them. The V gene's germline CDR1 is MDHEN and CDR2 SYDVKM. The CDR3 loop is CASFRRGTDTQYF. DNA for the CDR3: TGTGCCAGCTTCAGGAGGGGCACAGATACGCAGTATTTT.

The CDR3 region is CASSLGLAGGISEQFF. The CDR3 bases are TGTGCCAGCAGCTTAGGCCTAGCGGGGGGTATATCTGAGCAGTTCTTC. The chain links TRBV7-2 to TRBJ2-1, with 11 bases that match TRBD2. CDR1 SGHTA and CDR2 FQGNSA come from the germline V gene. The trim removed 1 base at V and 9 bases at J, leaving 8 bases unmatched. This CDR3 contains 16 residues. Full variable domain (remainder filled in from reference TRBV7-2 and TRBJ2-1): GAGVSQSPSNKVTEKGKDVELRCDPISGHTALYWYRQSLGQGLEFLIYFQGNSAPDKSGLPSDRFSAERTGGSVSTLTIQRTQQEDSAVYLCASSLGLAGGISEQFFGPGTRLTVL.

V usage is TRBV11-3 and J usage is TRBJ2-4; TRBD1 agrees at 7 bases. The CDR3 is 17 residues long. Unmatched junction bases numbered 12, after V lost 5 bases and J lost 2 bases. CDR1 is SGHNT and CDR2 is YENEEA in the germline V gene. Written as DNA, the CDR3 is TGTGCCAGCAGCCCCCGATCCAAGACAGGGACCAAAAACATTCAGTACTTC. This translates into CASSPRSKTGTKNIQYF.

This clonotype was seen more than once but under ten times. The rearrangement joins TRBV7-9 to TRBJ1-1; D is uncertain. Germline assignment: CDR1 SEHNR and CDR2 FQNEAQ (reference sequence). The CDR3 has 12 residues. Trimming took off 5 bases at V and 5 bases at J, with 9 bases between the two ends. The CDR3 spells CASSPQVTEAFF. The CDR3 DNA reads TGTGCCAGCAGCCCCCAGGTAACTGAAGCTTTCTTT.

This clonotype was counted many times. The chain carries TRBV7-2 and TRBJ1-4; TRBD1 agrees at 7 bases. Trimming cost V 8 bases and J 8 bases; bases outside gene matches: 8. The CDR3 loop spans 13 amino acids. Germline CDR1 reads SGHTA; CDR2 reads FQGNSA. The CDR3 region is CASGGQFREKLFF. DNA for the CDR3: TGTGCCAGCGGGGGACAGTTCCGGGAAAAACTGTTTTTT. Full variable domain (rest looked up from reference TRBV7-2 and TRBJ1-4): GAGVSQSPSNKVTEKGKDVELRCDPISGHTALYWYRQSLGQGLEFLIYFQGNSAPDKSGLPSDRFSAERTGGSVSTLTIQRTQQEDSAVYLCASGGQFREKLFFGSGTQLSVL.

The CDR3 region is CSVGRASNTGELFF. In DNA, the CDR3 is TGCAGCGTTGGCCGGGCCTCAAACACCGGGGAGCTGTTTTTT. This sequence joins TRBV29-1 and TRBJ2-2; D gene unclear. The CDR3 sequence is 14 residues long. The germline CDR1 and CDR2 sequences are SQVTM and ANQGSEA. Between the trimmed V and J ends, which lost 4 bases and 2 bases, there was a span of 11 bases.

The chain joins TRBV6-2 or TRBV6-3 to TRBJ2-4; TRBD1 is a possible D gene (6 bases). V dropped 5 bases and J dropped 6 bases, with 11 bases sitting between them. The germline gives CDR1 MNHEY, CDR2 SVGEGT. CDR3 size: 13 residues. This CDR3 is CASSPGDTNIQYF. The DNA of the CDR3 is TGTGCCAGCAGTCCAGGGGACACAAACATTCAGTACTTC.

This rearrangement joins TRBV7-9 to TRBJ1-2; 9 bases fit TRBD1. V was clipped by 5 bases and J by 7 bases; unmatched bases: 11. The CDR3 is made up of 15 amino acids. Germline V gene data show CDR1 as SEHNR and CDR2 as FQNEAQ (reference sequence). This chain's CDR3 is CASSPRGTGQGGYTF. Here the CDR3 DNA reads TGTGCCAGCAGCCCCCGAGGGACAGGGCAGGGTGGCTACACCTTC.

V is TRBV5-1 and J is TRBJ1-5; no definite D call. The germline V and J ends were trimmed by 4 bases and 5 bases, with 16 bases remaining between them. The length of the CDR3 is 15 residues. The germline CDR1 and CDR2 sequences are SGHRS and YFSETQ. CDR3 DNA: TGCGCCAGCAGCGTAGACCCCCGCGTCGATCAGCCCCAGCATTTT. Translating gives CASSVDPRVDQPQHF.

This clonotype was observed many times. The chain uses TRBV18 and TRBJ2-7, with 8 positions matching TRBD1. Trimming removed 6 bases from V and 2 bases from J; junction bases left unmatched: 6. Germline CDR1 reads KGHSH; CDR2 reads LQKENI. This CDR3 has 14 amino acids. The CDR3 is CASSYGQGAYEQYF. CDR3 nucleotides: TGTGCCAGCTCTTATGGACAGGGAGCCTACGAGCAGTACTTC.

This rearrangement joins TRBV3-1 to TRBJ2-5, with D tentatively TRBD2 (6 bases). The CDR3 contains 15 residues. Trimming removed 1 base at V and 2 bases at J, with 11 bases between. Germline CDR1 reads LGHDT; CDR2 reads YNNKEL (reference sequence). The chain's CDR3 is CASSQVSGVQETQYF. The DNA of the CDR3 is TGTGCCAGCAGCCAAGTTTCGGGGGTTCAAGAGACCCAGTACTTC.

The V call is TRBV7-3, the J call TRBJ2-3, with 7 bases that match TRBD1. After removal of 5 bases from V and 0 bases from J, the junction contained 5 bases not matched to a gene. CDR3 size: 15 residues. In germline, CDR1 is SGHTA, CDR2 FQGTGA. The CDR3 region is CASSRQGYSTDTQYF. The CDR3 DNA reads as TGTGCCAGCAGCCGACAGGGATATAGCACAGATACGCAGTATTTT.

The CDR3 region is CASSQASGISYEQYF. DNA for the CDR3: TGCGCCAGCAGCCAAGCTTCAGGCATATCTTACGAGCAGTACTTC. The V and J genes are TRBV4-3 and TRBJ2-7; D is unclear. Per germline, CDR1 LGHNA and CDR2 YSLEER. The germline V and J ends were trimmed by 1 base and 4 bases, with 14 bases remaining between them. The CDR3 is 15 amino acids.

This clonotype came up many times. Here the CDR3 reads CASSQWEGMPAYEQYF. In DNA form, the CDR3 reads TGCGCCAGCAGCCAATGGGAGGGGATGCCGGCGTACGAGCAGTACTTC. The gene calls are TRBV4-1 and TRBJ2-7; 7 bases agree with TRBD2. The CDR3 has 16 residues. The V gene end was trimmed by 2 bases and the J gene end by 4 bases; junction bases not matched to a gene: 11. Germline V CDR1 and CDR2: MGHRA, YSYEKL.